This is a list of T cell receptor beta chains from one sample in a study of blood T cell repertoires in COVID-19. Repertoires were generated with immunoSEQ multiplex PCR, while TCRdb's copy carries only in-frame clones and drops some. Among under 250,000 clones, roughly 84% were seen once, and the ten largest hold approximately 10%. The sequencing input was peripheral blood. These receptors were obtained from a man aged 45-60 years with active or convalescent COVID-19. CDR3s include the opening cysteine and the closing phenylalanine or tryptophan. The D gene is left open where the match is weak. Some rows have no size entry. The others give once, few or many, or a class for an expanded clone.

J gene: TRBJ2-7; D gene: .; clone size: .; V gene: TRBV7-8; CDR3 protein: CASSLNYKLLPSEQYF; CDR3 DNA: TGTGCCAGCAGCTTAAACTACAAGCTCCTACCCAGCGAGCAGTACTTC
J gene: TRBJ2-7; D gene: .; clone size: .; V gene: TRBV5-1; CDR3 protein: CASRAYWAGLYEQYF; CDR3 DNA: TGCGCCAGCAGAGCCTATTGGGCGGGGCTCTACGAGCAGTACTTC
J gene: TRBJ1-1; D gene: TRBD1; clone size: few; V gene: TRBV5-1; CDR3 protein: CASSPGQGANEAFF; CDR3 DNA: TGCGCCAGCAGCCCGGGACAGGGGGCAAATGAAGCTTTCTTT
J gene: TRBJ1-3; D gene: .; clone size: .; V gene: TRBV7-3; CDR3 protein: CASSQGGSSNIYF; CDR3 DNA: TGTGCCAGCAGCCAAGGCGGGTCAAGCAACATATATTTT
J gene: TRBJ1-1; D gene: .; clone size: .; V gene: TRBV14; CDR3 protein: CASSHAQGSTEAFF; CDR3 DNA: TGTGCCAGCAGCCACGCACAGGGAAGCACTGAAGCTTTCTTT
J gene: TRBJ1-5; D gene: TRBD1; clone size: once; V gene: TRBV5-3; CDR3 protein: CARSLDDRGFQPQHF; CDR3 DNA: TGTGCCAGAAGCTTGGACGACAGGGGATTTCAGCCCCAGCATTTT
J gene: TRBJ1-6; D gene: .; clone size: .; V gene: TRBV3-1/TRBV3-2; CDR3 protein: CASSQFRGSGDSPLHF; CDR3 DNA: TGTGCCAGCAGCCAATTTCGGGGGTCGGGGGATTCACCCCTCCACTTT
J gene: TRBJ1-3; D gene: TRBD1; clone size: few; V gene: TRBV4-2; CDR3 protein: CASSQVATGYTGNTIYF; CDR3 DNA: TGTGCCAGCAGCCAAGTGGCGACAGGGTACACTGGAAACACCATATATTTT
J gene: TRBJ2-3; D gene: .; clone size: .; V gene: TRBV2; CDR3 protein: CASSEALWDSEGTDTQYF; CDR3 DNA: TGTGCCAGCAGTGAAGCGCTCTGGGATAGCGAGGGCACAGATACGCAGTATTTT
J gene: TRBJ2-7; D gene: TRBD2; clone size: .; V gene: TRBV7-8; CDR3 protein: CASSPVGGRGNEQYF; CDR3 DNA: TGTGCCAGCAGCCCGGTGGGCGGGAGGGGGAACGAGCAGTACTTC
J gene: TRBJ1-5; D gene: TRBD1; clone size: .; V gene: TRBV28; CDR3 protein: CASSLVTGEQPQHF; CDR3 DNA: TGTGCCAGCAGTTTAGTTACAGGGGAGCAGCCCCAGCATTTT
J gene: TRBJ1-1; D gene: .; clone size: .; V gene: TRBV19; CDR3 protein: CASRVTRGNTEAFF; CDR3 DNA: TGTGCCAGTAGGGTGACAAGGGGAAACACTGAAGCTTTCTTT
J gene: TRBJ1-1; D gene: .; clone size: once; V gene: TRBV19; CDR3 protein: CASSISFGQKAFF; CDR3 DNA: TGTGCCAGTAGTATTAGCTTCGGACAGAAAGCTTTCTTT
J gene: TRBJ2-4; D gene: TRBD2; clone size: .; V gene: TRBV5-1; CDR3 protein: CASSLRGTSGDKNIQYF; CDR3 DNA: TGCGCCAGCAGCTTGCGGGGGACTAGCGGTGACAAAAACATTCAGTACTTC
J gene: TRBJ2-2; D gene: .; clone size: .; V gene: TRBV10-3; CDR3 protein: CAISESGGPGELFF; CDR3 DNA: TGTGCCATCAGTGAGTCGGGGGGGCCCGGGGAGCTGTTTTTT
J gene: TRBJ2-1; D gene: TRBD2; clone size: .; V gene: TRBV5-1; CDR3 protein: CASSFDSGLYNEQFF; CDR3 DNA: TGCGCCAGCAGCTTCGACTCGGGACTATACAATGAGCAGTTCTTC
J gene: TRBJ2-5; D gene: TRBD2; clone size: .; V gene: TRBV29-1; CDR3 protein: CSVEGAGYETQYF; CDR3 DNA: TGCAGCGTTGAAGGAGCGGGATACGAGACCCAGTACTTC
J gene: TRBJ1-1; D gene: TRBD1; clone size: .; V gene: TRBV28; CDR3 protein: CASSLAGTVTEAFF; CDR3 DNA: TGTGCCAGCAGTTTAGCCGGGACAGTCACTGAAGCTTTCTTT
J gene: TRBJ2-3; D gene: .; clone size: .; V gene: TRBV5-6; CDR3 protein: CASSLRDTPSGTDTQYF; CDR3 DNA: TGTGCCAGCAGTCTACGGGACACTCCTTCGGGCACAGATACGCAGTATTTT
J gene: TRBJ2-1; D gene: TRBD1; clone size: .; V gene: TRBV5-4; CDR3 protein: CASSLGQGARNEQFF; CDR3 DNA: TGTGCCAGCAGCTTGGGACAGGGGGCGAGGAATGAGCAGTTCTTC
J gene: TRBJ2-1; D gene: TRBD2; clone size: .; V gene: TRBV30; CDR3 protein: CAWNSLAGDNEQFF; CDR3 DNA: TGTGCCTGGAATAGTCTAGCGGGAGACAATGAGCAGTTCTTC